The clone carrying this T cell receptor beta chain was detected only a few times. Germline V gene lookup returns CDR1 SGHTA and CDR2 FQGNSA. The CDR3 has 13 amino acids. Trimming shortened V by 1 base and J by 2 bases, and 3 bases separated the two germline ends. These data belong to a study of T cells after yellow fever vaccination. It was through 5'RACE template switching that TCR cDNA was made, with a universal primer site and UMIs added. TCRdb ran MiXCR on the 5' RACE reads and lists one entry per CDR3 protein. The data show approximately 350,000 distinct CDR3 sequences, under 14% seen once. The rearrangement links TRBV7-2 to TRBJ2-4, with D unclear. This specimen was PBMCs, taken on the day of the first yellow fever vaccination. The source of this sequence is a man aged 18 to 35 who received the YFV17D yellow fever vaccine. The CDR3 protein is CASSLGTKNIQYF. CDR3 nucleotides: TGTGCCAGCAGCTTAGGGACCAAAAACATTCAGTACTTC.